The 29 T cell receptor beta chains presented below share a single source sample, sequenced in a study of blood T cell repertoires in COVID-19. Only in-frame clones appear in the TCRdb table, and some are missing; sequencing was by immunoSEQ multiplex PCR. The repertoire holds tens of thousands of clones, with more than 80% as singletons. The sequenced sample consisted of peripheral blood. The receptors originated from a woman aged 55-69 years with COVID-19, enrolled during active disease.

This sequence joins TRBV5-6 and TRBJ1-2, with TRBD1 matching over 7 bases. Looked up from germline, CDR1 is SGHDT and CDR2 is YYEEEE. Losses at the gene ends were 0 bases for V and 5 bases for J; bases not matched to a gene: 13. The CDR3 contains 17 residues. DNA for the CDR3: TGTGCCAGCAGCTTGGTAGCGATTAGGACAGGCTCGTATGGCTACACCTTC. The encoded protein is CASSLVAIRTGSYGYTF.

The chain links TRBV7-2 to TRBJ2-4; 12 positions agree with TRBD2. Germline trimming cut 5 bases from V and 2 bases from J; bases unmatched to any gene: 4. Germline V gene lookup returns CDR1 SGHTA and CDR2 FQGNSA. The CDR3 has 16 residues. Written as DNA, the CDR3 is TGTGCCAGCAGCAAACTAGCGGGAGGACCCAAAAACATTCAGTACTTC. It codes for CASSKLAGGPKNIQYF.

This clone has a handful of counts. The chain combines TRBV4-2 with TRBJ2-7; D possibly corresponds to TRBD2 (6 bases). From germline, CDR1 is LGHNA and CDR2 YNFKEQ. The CDR3 has 15 residues. V was shortened by 0 bases and J by 6 bases, with 15 bases between the two germline ends. The CDR3 nucleotides read TGTGCCAGCAGCCAAGAAAGAACTAGCATCCGCGAGCAGTACTTC. Translation: CASSQERTSIREQYF.

The gene calls are TRBV7-6 and TRBJ2-3; 7 bases are shared with TRBD2. The CDR3 is 16 residues long. The germline gives CDR1 SGHVS, CDR2 FNYEAQ. The ends lost 5 bases at V and 3 bases at J; junction bases unmatched: 11. CDR3 nucleotide sequence: TGTGCCAGCAGCCGAACCGGGGGTAGCGGGACAGATACGCAGTATTTT. Protein sequence: CASSRTGGSGTDTQYF.

The rearrangement joins TRBV6-2 or TRBV6-3 to TRBJ2-7; 9 bases line up with TRBD1. CDR1 MNHEY and CDR2 SVGEGT come from the germline V gene. The CDR3 length is 15 residues. Trimming took 0 bases from V and 6 from J; bases not matched to a gene: 6. The CDR3 sequence: CASSYSGGQGREQYF. The CDR3 nucleotides read TGTGCCAGCAGTTACTCGGGGGGACAGGGCCGCGAGCAGTACTTC.

The chain couples TRBV19 to TRBJ1-5; D not resolved. The V gene's germline CDR1 is LNHDA and CDR2 SQIVND (reference sequence). The CDR3 runs to 13 residues. V was shortened by 5 bases and J by 7 bases, with 12 bases between the two germline ends. CDR3 loop: CASSLGRQQPQHF. Written as DNA, the CDR3 is TGTGCCAGTAGTTTGGGCAGGCAACAGCCCCAGCATTTT.

This chain joins TRBV7-6 and TRBJ2-7, with 11 bases aligning to TRBD1. The CDR3 is 15 amino acids. V lost 1 base to trimming and J lost 4 bases; unmatched junction nucleotides: 3. Germline CDR1 and CDR2: SGHVS and FNYEAQ. The chain's CDR3 is CASSLGTGGEYEQYF. The CDR3 DNA follows: TGTGCCAGCAGCTTAGGGACAGGGGGCGAATACGAGCAGTACTTC.

J is TRBJ1-5 and V is TRBV7-2, with a tentative D call TRBD1 (5 bases). The CDR3 is made up of 14 amino acids. Germline-derived CDR1 and CDR2 are SGHTA and FQGNSA. The V end lost 5 bases, the J end lost 5 bases, and 13 bases lay between the germline ends. The CDR3 DNA reads TGTGCCAGCAGCCCCCGGGGGGTGCATCAGCCCCAGCATTTT. Translated: CASSPRGVHQPQHF.

This chain uses TRBV9 with TRBJ1-3, with 8 bases aligning to TRBD1. The CDR3 is 18 amino acids. Per the germline V gene, CDR1 is SGDLS and CDR2 is YYNGEE. J gave up 0 bases and V 3 bases, and 11 bases lay outside the gene matches. CDR3 DNA sequence: TGTGCCAGCAGCGCGATTCCAGGACAGGGCAACTCTGGAAACACCATATATTTT. Its translation is CASSAIPGQGNSGNTIYF.

The chain couples TRBV28 to TRBJ1-2; 10 bases are shared with TRBD1. Germline-derived CDR1 and CDR2 are MDHEN and SYDVKM. Trimming cost V 6 bases and J 4 bases; bases outside gene matches: 5. This CDR3 has 14 amino acids. Here the CDR3 DNA reads TGTGCCAGCAGCATGACAGGGGGCGGCTATGGCTACACCTTC. It translates to CASSMTGGGYGYTF.

The rearrangement uses TRBV10-3 and TRBJ1-1, with TRBD1 matching 9 bases. This CDR3 contains 12 residues. After removal of 7 bases from V and 7 bases from J, the junction contained 4 bases not matched to a gene. From germline, CDR1 is ENHRY and CDR2 SYGVKD. The CDR3 DNA reads as TGTGCCATCAACAGGGGGCGCGGTGAAGCTTTCTTT. It translates to CAINRGRGEAFF.

The rearrangement uses TRBV28 and TRBJ1-6; no firm D call. V gave up 5 bases and J gave up 9 bases, with 14 bases separating them. The germline V gene has CDR1 MDHEN and CDR2 SYDVKM. The CDR3 runs 14 residues. This CDR3 reads CASSAPGIGSPLHF. CDR3 coding DNA: TGTGCCAGCAGTGCCCCCGGGATAGGTTCACCCCTCCACTTT.

The gene calls are TRBV5-1 and TRBJ2-7; 12 bases are shared with TRBD2. The CDR3 totals 16 residues. Germline V gives CDR1 SGHRS, CDR2 YFSETQ. With V trimmed by 4 bases and J by 2 bases, 7 bases remained unmatched. The chain's CDR3 is CASSPRTSGTAYEQYF. The CDR3 DNA reads as TGCGCCAGCAGCCCCCGGACTAGCGGGACCGCCTACGAGCAGTACTTC.

The rearrangement joins TRBV28 to TRBJ1-2; no clear D. Germline V CDR1 and CDR2: MDHEN, SYDVKM. With 5 bases removed from V and 5 bases from J, the gap between germline ends came to 9 bases. This CDR3 comprises 12 residues. In nucleotides, the CDR3 is TGTGCCAGCAGTCCCCACAGTTATGGCTACACCTTC. This encodes CASSPHSYGYTF.

This sequence joins TRBV28 and TRBJ2-7; D remains unclear. CDR1 is MDHEN, CDR2 SYDVKM, per germline. The CDR3 runs to 14 residues. V was clipped by 2 bases and J by 1 base, with 9 bases between them. The CDR3 DNA reads TGTGCCAGCAGTTTAGGCAGGTCTTCCTACGAGCAGTACTTC. It codes for CASSLGRSSYEQYF. Combining the CDR3 with reference TRBV28 and TRBJ2-7 gives the whole variable domain DVKVTQSSRYLVKRTGEKVFLECVQDMDHENMFWYRQDPGLGLRLIYFSYDVKMKEKGDIPEGYSVSREKKERFSLILESASTNQTSMYLCASSLGRSSYEQYFGPGTRLTVT.

The V and J genes are TRBV30 and TRBJ1-4; 10 bases line up with TRBD1. The CDR3 runs 14 residues. V was clipped by 2 bases and J by 7 bases; unmatched bases: 4. The germline CDR1 and CDR2 sequences are GTSNPN and SVGIG (reference sequence). In DNA form, the CDR3 reads TGTGCCTGGAGTATACGACAGGGGGCTGAAAAACTGTTTTTT. Its protein product is CAWSIRQGAEKLFF. The whole variable domain, filled in from reference TRBV30 and TRBJ1-4, reads SQTIHQWPATLVQPVGSPLSLECTVEGTSNPNLYWYRQAAGRGLQLLFYSVGIGQISSEVPQNLSASRPQDRQFILSSKKLLLSDSGFYLCAWSIRQGAEKLFFGSGTQLSVL.

The chain combines TRBV12-3 or TRBV12-4 with TRBJ2-5; TRBD2 might be the D (6 bases). Trimming shortened V by 6 bases and J by 7 bases, and 15 bases separated the two germline ends. The CDR3 length is 13 residues. CDR3 amino acids: CASSQGLLGTQYF. CDR3 nucleotide sequence: TGTGCCAGCAGCCAGGGACTTTTGGGGACCCAGTACTTC.

A few counts support this clone. The chain is built from TRBV6-5 and TRBJ1-6; TRBD1 is a possible D gene (5 bases). V lost 0 bases to trimming and J lost 9 bases, with 12 bases between them. Germline lookup yields CDR1 MNHEY and CDR2 SVGAGI. The CDR3 is made up of 15 amino acids. The chain's CDR3 is CASSYSWQGGSPLHF. Written as DNA, the CDR3 is TGTGCCAGCAGTTACTCTTGGCAGGGAGGTTCACCCCTCCACTTT.

V usage is TRBV5-6 and J usage is TRBJ1-2; D is undetermined. Per germline, CDR1 SGHDT and CDR2 YYEEEE. V was pared by 0 bases and J by 2 bases, with 14 bases between. This CDR3 contains 16 residues. Here the CDR3 DNA reads TGTGCCAGCAGCTTGGCTGTGTCGTCTTCCAACTATGGCTACACCTTC. Amino acid sequence: CASSLAVSSSNYGYTF.

V is TRBV7-8 and J is TRBJ1-5; 7 positions agree with TRBD1. The germline V gene has CDR1 SGHVS and CDR2 FQNEAQ. Trimming at V came to 7 bases and at J to 4 bases, leaving 7 bases not matched to a gene. The CDR3 contains 14 residues. The CDR3 loop is CASMTGTRNQPQHF. The DNA of the CDR3 is TGTGCCAGCATGACAGGGACCCGAAATCAGCCCCAGCATTTT.

The chain joins TRBV10-3 to TRBJ2-2, with 7 bases fitting TRBD1. This CDR3 comprises 17 residues. Germline V gives CDR1 ENHRY, CDR2 SYGVKD. V was pared by 5 bases and J by 7 bases, with 16 bases of the junction left unmatched. The CDR3 DNA reads TGTGCCATCAGTCCCTCTGGACAGGCCCGGTTTGGCGGGGAGCTGTTTTTT. This encodes CAISPSGQARFGGELFF.

This sequence joins TRBV5-5 and TRBJ2-3, with D perhaps matching TRBD1 (6 bases). Trimming shortened V by 0 bases and J by 0 bases, and 8 bases separated the two germline ends. Looked up from germline, CDR1 is SGHKS and CDR2 is YYEKEE (reference sequence). The CDR3 is 15 amino acids. In DNA, the CDR3 is TGTGCCAGCAGCTTGGAGGGACACAGCACAGATACGCAGTATTTT. Protein product: CASSLEGHSTDTQYF.

V usage is TRBV3-1 (or the pseudogene TRBV3-2) and J usage is TRBJ2-2; the match to TRBD2 covers 8 bases. This CDR3 has 18 residues. In germline, CDR1 is LGHDT, CDR2 YNNKEL (reference sequence). The V segment lost 0 bases and the J segment 1 base; nucleotides outside the gene matches: 7. The CDR3, as DNA: TGTGCCAGCAGCCAAGATCGGTGGAGCGGGAGGAACACCGGGGAGCTGTTTTTT. It specifies CASSQDRWSGRNTGELFF.

The V call is TRBV19, the J call TRBJ1-2; 7 bases are a match to TRBD1. This CDR3 has 12 amino acids. V gave up 9 bases and J gave up 2 bases; unmatched junction bases: 3. Germline CDR1 LNHDA, CDR2 SQIVND (reference sequence). CDR3 sequence (DNA): TGTGCCAGCCAGACAGGGAACTATGGCTACACCTTC. As protein: CASQTGNYGYTF. Supplemented by reference TRBV19 and TRBJ1-2, the full variable domain reads DGGITQSPKYLFRKEGQNVTLSCEQNLNHDAMYWYRQDPGQGLRLIYYSQIVNDFQKGDIAEGYSVSREKKESFPLTVTSAQKNPTAFYLCASQTGNYGYTFGSGTRLTVV.

This sequence joins TRBV10-1 and TRBJ1-5; D may be TRBD1 (6 bases). Trimming shortened V by 6 bases and J by 3 bases, and 15 bases separated the two germline ends. The CDR3 loop spans 15 amino acids. Germline V gene sequence: CDR1 WNHNN, CDR2 SYGVQD (reference sequence). CDR3 in DNA: TGCGCCAGCAGCGGGACACCGATCCCCAATCAGCCCCAGCATTTT. This gives the protein CASSGTPIPNQPQHF.

The CDR3 spells CASQGWPNEKLFF. In nucleotides, the CDR3 is TGTGCCAGTCAGGGGTGGCCTAATGAAAAACTGTTTTTT. This sequence joins TRBV19 and TRBJ1-4; TRBD1 is a possible D gene (6 bases). The CDR3 runs to 13 residues. Germline V gene sequence: CDR1 LNHDA, CDR2 SQIVND (reference sequence). V lost 8 bases and J 3 bases, leaving 10 bases between the germline ends.

V gene TRBV6-2 or TRBV6-3 combines with J gene TRBJ2-2; possible D gene TRBD1, 6 bases. The CDR3 loop spans 16 amino acids. The germline V and J ends were trimmed by 6 bases and 0 bases, with 14 bases remaining between them. CDR1 and CDR2 from the germline V gene are MNHEY and SVGEGT. CDR3 residues: CASSIRRQANTGELFF. The DNA of the CDR3 is TGTGCCAGCAGCATCCGTAGACAGGCGAACACCGGGGAGCTGTTTTTT.

This chain joins TRBV11-2 and TRBJ2-1, with D possibly being TRBD1 (6 bases). Germline CDR1 reads SGHAT; CDR2 reads FQNNGV. V lost 5 bases and J 2 bases, leaving 13 bases between the germline ends. CDR3 length: 15 residues. CDR3 nucleotides: TGTGCCAGCAGCCAACTACAGGGAACCTACAATGAGCAGTTCTTC. As protein: CASSQLQGTYNEQFF.

The chain is built from TRBV10-3 and TRBJ2-1, with D possibly TRBD1 on 6 matching bases. Trimming shortened V by 0 bases and J by 3 bases, and 9 bases separated the two germline ends. Per the germline V gene, CDR1 is ENHRY and CDR2 is SYGVKD. The CDR3 consists of 15 residues. The CDR3 here is CAISESRGSYNEQFF. The CDR3 nucleotides are TGTGCCATCAGTGAGTCGAGGGGGAGCTACAATGAGCAGTTCTTC.